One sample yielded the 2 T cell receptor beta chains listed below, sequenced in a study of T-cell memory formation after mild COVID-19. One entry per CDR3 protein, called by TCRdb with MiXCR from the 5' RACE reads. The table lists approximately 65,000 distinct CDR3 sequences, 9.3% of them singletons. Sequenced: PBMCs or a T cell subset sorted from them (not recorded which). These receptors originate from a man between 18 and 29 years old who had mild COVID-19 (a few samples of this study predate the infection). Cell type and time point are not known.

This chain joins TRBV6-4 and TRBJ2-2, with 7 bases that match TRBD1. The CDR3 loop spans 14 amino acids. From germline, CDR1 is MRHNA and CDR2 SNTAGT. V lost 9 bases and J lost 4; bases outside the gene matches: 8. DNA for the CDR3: TGTGCCAGGGGGGTCCGACAGGGCACCGGGGAGCTGTTTTTT. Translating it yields CARGVRQGTGELFF.

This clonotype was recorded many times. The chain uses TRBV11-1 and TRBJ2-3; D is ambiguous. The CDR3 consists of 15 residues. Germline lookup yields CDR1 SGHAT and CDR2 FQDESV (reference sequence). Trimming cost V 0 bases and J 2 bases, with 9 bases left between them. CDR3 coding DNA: TGTGCCAGCAGCTTAGCGGTGGGCTCCACAGATACGCAGTATTTT. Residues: CASSLAVGSTDTQYF.